This TCR beta chain derives from a study of OX40 agonist ivuxolimab in advanced cancers. Study findings and constraints: On average, CD8+ T cells had more expanded clones than CD4+. By week 6 at 0.1 to 3.0 mg/kg, blood CD4+ and CD8+ T cells had expanded clonally. Expanded peripheral T-cell antigen specificity went undetermined.

On this clone itself: Its antigen is unknown.

The germline V gene has CDR1 SNHLY and CDR2 FYNNEI. V gave up 8 bases and J gave up 4 bases; unmatched junction bases: 16. The CDR3 covers 16 residues. The repertoire was sequenced with immunoSEQ multiplex PCR; TCRdb's copy has only in-frame clones and lacks some. The data show about 79,000 clones, with roughly 88% seen just once and around 4.1% held by the top ten. The chain is built from TRBV2 and TRBJ2-5; 7 nucleotides match TRBD2. Source: CD4+ or CD8+ T cells sorted from blood, taken in a trial of the OX40 agonist ivuxolimab. The TCR originated in an adult with an advanced solid tumor such as melanoma, head and neck, liver or kidney cancer. CDR3 loop: CASCSGPGSGGETQYF. DNA of the CDR3: TGTGCCAGCTGCTCGGGACCCGGATCGGGGGGAGAGACCCAGTACTTC.